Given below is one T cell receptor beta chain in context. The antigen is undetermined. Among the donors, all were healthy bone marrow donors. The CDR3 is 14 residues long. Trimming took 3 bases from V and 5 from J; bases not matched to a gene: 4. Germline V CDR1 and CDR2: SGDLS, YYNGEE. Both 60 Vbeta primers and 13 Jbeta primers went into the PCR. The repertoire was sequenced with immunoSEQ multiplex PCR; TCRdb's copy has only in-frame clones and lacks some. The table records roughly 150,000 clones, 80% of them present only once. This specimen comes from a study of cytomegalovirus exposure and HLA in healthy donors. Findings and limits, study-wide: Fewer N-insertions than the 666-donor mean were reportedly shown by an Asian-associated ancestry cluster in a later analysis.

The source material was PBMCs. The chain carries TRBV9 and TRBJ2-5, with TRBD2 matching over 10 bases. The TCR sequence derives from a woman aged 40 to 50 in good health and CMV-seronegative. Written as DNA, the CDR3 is TGTGCCAGCAGCGAGCGGGGGGGCTATGAGACCCAGTACTTC. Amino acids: CASSERGGYETQYF.